This T cell receptor beta chain was identified during a study of metastatic and nonmetastatic thyroid tumors. Using MiXCR, TCRdb re-called clones from the PCR reads. The table has about 48,000 clones, less than 25% seen once. This CDR3 has 15 amino acids. J lost 6 bases, V lost 4 bases, and 7 bases had no gene match. CDR1 and CDR2 (germline): LGHNA, YNFKEQ. All patients were treatment-naive before thyroid surgery. In this sample, this clone turned up many times. Input material: blood. The clonotype originates from a male donor with papillary thyroid cancer or a benign thyroid nodule (not recorded which). Some clones in this sample may be carry-over from other donors' samples. This chain connects TRBV4-2 to TRBJ2-1; TRBD2 agrees at 9 bases. CDR3 protein: CASSRRTSVTNEQFF. CDR3 nucleotides: TGTGCCAGCAGCCGTAGGACTAGCGTCACCAATGAGCAGTTCTTC.